Below, 29 T cell receptor beta chains from the same sample are listed, as sequenced in a study of T-cell memory formation after mild COVID-19. TCRdb analysed the 5' RACE reads with MiXCR anew, one entry per CDR3 protein. The sample has 350,000 to 500,000 distinct CDR3 sequences, over 15% seen once; the top ten hold under 25%. Sequencing was performed on PBMCs or a T cell subset sorted from them (not recorded which). Receptors originate from a man aged 18 to 30 who had mild COVID-19 (a few samples of this study predate the infection). Cell type and time point are not known.

The chain employs TRBV7-9 and TRBJ2-1; D is possibly TRBD1 (5 bases). In germline, CDR1 is SEHNR, CDR2 FQNEAQ (reference sequence). V lost 5 bases and J 5 bases, leaving 10 bases between the germline ends. The CDR3 has 13 amino acids. CDR3 in DNA: TGTGCCAGCAGCATGACAGACGACAATGAGCAGTTCTTC. This translates into CASSMTDDNEQFF.

The chain links TRBV6-5 to TRBJ2-2; no clear D gene. The V and J ends lost 10 bases and 6 bases respectively, with 18 bases between them. Germline lookup yields CDR1 MNHEY and CDR2 SVGAGI. The CDR3 is 14 residues long. The DNA for the CDR3 is TGTGCCACCACGGCGAGGCCCGAGGCCGGGGAGCTGTTTTTT. This translates into CATTARPEAGELFF.

In the case of this clonotype: A read error may explain this, as a much larger clone is one base away. CDR3 in amino acids: CASSLHVGYNEQFF. CDR3 DNA: TGCGCCAGCAGCCTTCACGTCGGGTATAATGAGCAGTTCTTC. The J gene is TRBJ2-1, the V gene TRBV5-1; D unclear. This CDR3 contains 14 residues. Germline CDR1 reads SGHRS; CDR2 reads YFSETQ. The ends were cut back, 4 bases at V and 7 bases at J, with 15 bases in the middle.

J is TRBJ1-1 and V is TRBV4-1; D uncertain. The CDR3 is 17 amino acids. CDR1 and CDR2 from the germline V gene are MGHRA and YSYEKL. Trimming left V 2 bases short and J 1 base short, with 17 bases between. The CDR3 region is CASSQRVVRGGNTEAFF. CDR3 DNA: TGCGCCAGCAGCCAACGGGTCGTACGTGGAGGGAACACTGAAGCTTTCTTT.

The sample holds a few counts of this clonotype. The rearrangement uses TRBV10-3 and TRBJ2-7; D remains ambiguous. Trimming cost V 7 bases and J 0 bases, with 13 bases left between them. The CDR3 totals 14 residues. The germline V gene encodes CDR1 ENHRY and CDR2 SYGVKD. DNA for the CDR3: TGTGCCATCAAGAGTGACCTCGGCTCCTACGAGCAGTACGTC. This translates into CAIKSDLGSYEQYV.

V usage is TRBV7-2 and J usage is TRBJ1-2, with 7 bases lining up with TRBD1. Germline assignment: CDR1 SGHTA and CDR2 FQGNSA. The CDR3 length is 13 residues. The V segment lost 3 bases and the J segment 3 bases; nucleotides outside the gene matches: 1. The CDR3 DNA reads as TGTGCCAGCAGCTTCACAGGGGACTATGGCTACACCTTC. It yields the protein CASSFTGDYGYTF.

The genes are TRBV27 and TRBJ2-2, with D hard to call. Germline lookup yields CDR1 MNHEY and CDR2 SMNVEV (reference sequence). CDR3 length: 18 residues. The V and J ends lost 4 bases and 5 bases respectively, with 23 bases between them. CDR3 amino acids: CASSSVDIDPLVTGELFF. As DNA, the CDR3 is TGTGCCAGCAGTTCGGTGGATATAGACCCGTTGGTAACCGGGGAGCTGTTTTTT.

This clonotype was detected only a few times. The CDR3 sequence: CASSHWGKGTEAFF. The CDR3 DNA follows: TGTGCCAGCAGCCACTGGGGAAAGGGCACTGAAGCTTTCTTT. This rearrangement joins TRBV12-3 or TRBV12-4 to TRBJ1-1; D not certain. The V end was cut by 6 bases, the J end by 4 bases, with 15 bases between. The CDR3 runs to 14 residues.

V usage is TRBV28 and J usage is TRBJ1-5; 9 bases fit TRBD1. Germline V gene data show CDR1 as MDHEN and CDR2 as SYDVKM. This CDR3 spans 14 amino acids. The J segment lost 7 bases and the V segment lost 4 bases, leaving 5 bases of the junction unmatched. DNA for the CDR3: TGTGCCAGCAGTTCCGGACAGGGGCGACAGCCCCAGCATTTT. It encodes CASSSGQGRQPQHF.

V and J are TRBV30 and TRBJ2-1; D remains unclear. Germline V lookup: CDR1 GTSNPN, CDR2 SVGIG (reference sequence). CDR3 length equals 13 residues. Trimming shortened V by 2 bases and J by 3 bases, and 8 bases separated the two germline ends. The CDR3 nucleotides read TGTGCCTGGAGTTTCGGTAACTACAATGAGCAGTTCTTC. As protein: CAWSFGNYNEQFF.

The chain joins TRBV30 to TRBJ2-1, with D tentatively TRBD2 (6 bases). With 0 bases removed from V and 8 bases from J, the gap between germline ends came to 14 bases. Germline values: CDR1 GTSNPN, CDR2 SVGIG (reference sequence). The length of the CDR3 is 14 residues. CDR3 in amino acids: CAWSVVAVVDEQFF. The CDR3 DNA sequence: TGTGCCTGGAGTGTGGTAGCGGTGGTGGATGAGCAGTTCTTC.

This clonotype appeared a few times. J is TRBJ2-2 and V is TRBV2, with D perhaps being TRBD1 or TRBD2 (5 bases each). Germline CDR1 and CDR2: SNHLY and FYNNEI. V was shortened by 6 bases and J by 2 bases, with 7 bases between the two germline ends. This CDR3 comprises 13 residues. This CDR3 is CASSGDNTGELFF. CDR3 nucleotide sequence: TGTGCCAGCAGCGGGGACAACACCGGGGAGCTGTTTTTT.

This clonotype showed up many times. V and J are TRBV10-3 and TRBJ1-3, with TRBD1 matching over 7 bases. This CDR3 has 14 residues. Germline V gene lookup returns CDR1 ENHRY and CDR2 SYGVKD. V shed 10 bases, J shed 1 base, and the junction held 7 bases outside the gene matches. The CDR3 DNA is TGTGCCACCCGGGACAGCAATTCTGGAAACACCATATATTTT. It yields the protein CATRDSNSGNTIYF.

This chain connects TRBV12-3 or TRBV12-4 to TRBJ2-1, with D perhaps matching TRBD1 (5 bases). V lost 4 bases and J 15 bases, leaving 16 bases between the germline ends. This CDR3 is built from 12 residues. CDR3 bases: TGTGCCAGCAGTTCAGGACCCAGGGCACCGTTCTTC. Amino acid sequence: CASSSGPRAPFF.

This clonotype was seen only a few times. The chain employs TRBV7-3 and TRBJ2-3; no clear D. Germline V lookup: CDR1 SGHTA, CDR2 FQGTGA. The CDR3 has 14 amino acids. V dropped 5 bases and J dropped 6 bases, with 15 bases sitting between them. CDR3 sequence reads: CASSLNGLPDTQYF. The CDR3 DNA follows: TGTGCCAGCAGCCTAAACGGCCTCCCCGATACGCAGTATTTT.

This clonotype was detected many times. This chain connects TRBV28 to TRBJ2-5, with TRBD2 matching 8 bases. The V and J ends lost 1 base and 9 bases, in that order; junction bases with no gene match: 7. In germline, CDR1 is MDHEN, CDR2 SYDVKM. This CDR3 spans 14 amino acids. The CDR3 DNA reads as TGTGCCAGCAGTTTATATAGCGGGGCAGGGGCCCAGTACTTC. It yields the protein CASSLYSGAGAQYF.

The chain has TRBV12-5 and TRBJ1-2; possibly TRBD1 for D (5 bases). Trimming took 6 bases from V and 5 from J, leaving 19 bases between them. The length of the CDR3 is 15 residues. Looked up from germline, CDR1 is LGHNT and CDR2 is FRNRAP. CDR3 coding DNA: TGTGCTAGTGGGTATCCGGGACTCCTAGGGTATGGCTACACCTTC. This encodes CASGYPGLLGYGYTF.

The chain recombines TRBV6-2 or TRBV6-3 with TRBJ1-6; 9 bases agree with TRBD1. This CDR3 spans 14 amino acids. Germline V gene lookup returns CDR1 MNHEY and CDR2 SVGEGT. Trimming took 7 bases from V and 10 from J; bases not matched to a gene: 8. CDR3 in DNA: TGTGCCAGCACACTGGGACAGGGAGAGTCACCCCTCCACTTT. Its protein product is CASTLGQGESPLHF.

This clonotype was seen a few times. The chain carries TRBV12-3 or TRBV12-4 and TRBJ2-5, with 11 nucleotides matching TRBD1. J gave up 4 bases and V 6 bases, and 7 bases lay outside the gene matches. This CDR3 has 15 amino acids. The CDR3 here is CASRGTGGFGETQYF. The DNA for the CDR3 is TGTGCCAGCAGAGGGACAGGGGGATTCGGAGAGACCCAGTACTTC.

The V call is TRBV9, the J call TRBJ2-2, with 7 bases that match TRBD1. The germline CDR1 and CDR2 sequences are SGDLS and YYNGEE. V shed 1 base and J 6 bases; nucleotides not matched to a gene: 3. This CDR3 spans 14 amino acids. The CDR3 loop reads CASSVTGAAGELFF. Written as DNA, the CDR3 is TGTGCCAGCAGCGTAACAGGGGCCGCCGGGGAGCTGTTTTTT.

This clonotype was seen more than once but under ten times. The chain has TRBV4-3 and TRBJ1-6; maybe TRBD1 (5 bases). The V gene's germline CDR1 is LGHNA and CDR2 YSLEER. The CDR3 has 13 amino acids. Trimming stripped 4 bases from V and 7 bases from J, with 8 bases between. The CDR3 region has the DNA TGCGCCAGCAGCCGTGAGGGGAATTCACCCCTCCACTTT. Translated: CASSREGNSPLHF.

This clonotype turned up a few times. The genes are TRBV20-1 and TRBJ1-6, with D possibly being TRBD1 (6 bases). Germline V gene data show CDR1 as DFQATT and CDR2 as SNEGSKA (reference sequence). This CDR3 has 14 amino acids. Deletions cut 5 bases from V and 10 bases from J, with 18 bases between. CDR3 DNA: TGCAGTGCTCCCGAAGCTGGGGGCGGATCACCCCTCCACTTT. It encodes CSAPEAGGGSPLHF.

This clonotype was detected ten times or more. This sequence joins TRBV7-9 and TRBJ2-3; 7 bases map to TRBD1. V shed 6 bases and J 6 bases; nucleotides not matched to a gene: 9. Germline V gene lookup returns CDR1 SEHNR and CDR2 FQNEAQ (reference sequence). This CDR3 spans 14 amino acids. The CDR3 region has the DNA TGTGCCAGCAGTCCCAGACAGGGTGGCGATACGCAGTATTTT. Its protein is CASSPRQGGDTQYF.

The chain is built from TRBV11-2 and TRBJ2-3; unclear D gene. V was clipped by 0 bases and J by 2 bases, with 9 bases between them. Germline V gene data show CDR1 as SGHAT and CDR2 as FQNNGV. The CDR3 extends over 15 amino acids. The chain's CDR3 is CASSLDRVFTDTQYF. CDR3 in DNA: TGTGCCAGCAGCTTAGACCGAGTATTCACAGATACGCAGTATTTT.

DNA for the CDR3: TGTGCCAGCAGTTTGAGGGTGTTTCAGCCCCAGCATTTT. This encodes CASSLRVFQPQHF. V is TRBV12-3 or TRBV12-4 and J is TRBJ1-5; D gene ambiguous. CDR3 length: 13 amino acids. V shed 3 bases and J shed 6 bases, with 9 bases lying between them.

This clonotype has just a few counts. The rearrangement joins TRBV30 to TRBJ1-2; 7 nucleotides align to TRBD1. Germline-derived CDR1 and CDR2 are GTSNPN and SVGIG (reference sequence). This CDR3 is 14 amino acids long. V shed 2 bases, J shed 4 bases, and the junction held 7 bases outside the gene matches. CDR3 loop: CAWSTGSGGYGYTF. The CDR3 region has the DNA TGTGCCTGGAGTACCGGGTCAGGGGGCTATGGCTACACCTTC.

This chain connects TRBV19 to TRBJ1-1; D is unresolved. From germline, CDR1 is LNHDA and CDR2 SQIVND (reference sequence). V was cut by 3 bases and J by 3 bases, with 5 bases left in between. The CDR3 has 12 amino acids. The CDR3 DNA is TGTGCCAGTAGTATTTTCGACACTGAAGCTTTCTTT. It specifies CASSIFDTEAFF.

The chain uses TRBV5-1 and TRBJ2-5, with 11 bases identical to TRBD2. Germline assignment: CDR1 SGHRS and CDR2 YFSETQ. This CDR3 comprises 16 residues. V trimming: 3 bases; J trimming: 1 base; junction bases outside the gene matches: 5. CDR3 DNA sequence: TGCGCCAGCAGCTCTGGACTAGCGGGTCCCCAAGAGACCCAGTACTTC. It yields the protein CASSSGLAGPQETQYF.

There are a few counts of this clonotype. V is TRBV4-3 and J is TRBJ2-3; the match to TRBD2 covers 12 bases. Losses at the gene ends were 0 bases for V and 4 bases for J; bases not matched to a gene: 5. Germline lookup yields CDR1 LGHNA and CDR2 YSLEER. The CDR3 covers 17 residues. In DNA, the CDR3 is TGCGCCAGCAGCCAAGAGGCACTAGCGGGGGGAGCAGATACGCAGTATTTT. Its protein is CASSQEALAGGADTQYF.